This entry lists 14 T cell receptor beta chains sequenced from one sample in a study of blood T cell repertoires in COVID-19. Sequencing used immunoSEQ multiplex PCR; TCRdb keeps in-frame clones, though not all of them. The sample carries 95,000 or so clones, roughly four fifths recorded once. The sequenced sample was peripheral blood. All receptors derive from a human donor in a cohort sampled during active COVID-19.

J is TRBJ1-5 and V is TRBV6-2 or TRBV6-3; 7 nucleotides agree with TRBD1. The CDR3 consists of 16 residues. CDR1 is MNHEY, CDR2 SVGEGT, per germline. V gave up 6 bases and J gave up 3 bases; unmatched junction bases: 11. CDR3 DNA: TGTGCCAGCAGCTCAACCGGGACAGCCTACAATCAGCCCCAGCATTTT. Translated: CASSSTGTAYNQPQHF.

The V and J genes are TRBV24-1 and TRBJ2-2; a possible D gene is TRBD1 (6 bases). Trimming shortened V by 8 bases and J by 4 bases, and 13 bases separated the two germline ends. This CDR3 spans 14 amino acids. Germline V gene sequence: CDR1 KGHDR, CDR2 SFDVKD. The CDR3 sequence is CATKEQGGTGELFF. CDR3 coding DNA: TGTGCCACCAAAGAGCAAGGGGGCACCGGGGAGCTGTTTTTT.

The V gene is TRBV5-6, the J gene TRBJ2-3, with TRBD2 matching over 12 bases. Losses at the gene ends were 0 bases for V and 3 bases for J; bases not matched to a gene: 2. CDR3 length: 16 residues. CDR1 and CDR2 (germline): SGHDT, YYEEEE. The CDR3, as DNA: TGTGCCAGCAGCTTGGTGACTAGCGGGAGTACAGATACGCAGTATTTT. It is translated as CASSLVTSGSTDTQYF.

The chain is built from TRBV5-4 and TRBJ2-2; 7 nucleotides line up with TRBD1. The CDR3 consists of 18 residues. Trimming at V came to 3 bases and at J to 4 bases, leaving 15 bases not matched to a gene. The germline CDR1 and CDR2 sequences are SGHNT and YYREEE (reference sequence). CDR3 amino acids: CASSYLPPQGSRTGELFF. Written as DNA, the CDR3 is TGTGCCAGCAGCTATTTGCCCCCACAGGGGAGTCGCACCGGGGAGCTGTTTTTT.

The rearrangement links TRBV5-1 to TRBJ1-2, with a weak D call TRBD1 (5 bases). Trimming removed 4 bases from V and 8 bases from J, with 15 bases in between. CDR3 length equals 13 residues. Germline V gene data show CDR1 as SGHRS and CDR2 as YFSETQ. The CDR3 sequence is CASSALLQVGYTF. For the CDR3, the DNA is TGCGCCAGCAGCGCCCTGTTACAGGTGGGCTACACCTTC.

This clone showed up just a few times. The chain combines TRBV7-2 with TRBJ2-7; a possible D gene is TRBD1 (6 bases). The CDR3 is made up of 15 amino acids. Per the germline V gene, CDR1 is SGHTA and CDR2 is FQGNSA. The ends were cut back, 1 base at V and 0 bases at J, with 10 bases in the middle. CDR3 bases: TGTGCCAGCAGCTTAGGGACAGCAAACTCCTACGAGCAGTACTTC. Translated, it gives CASSLGTANSYEQYF.

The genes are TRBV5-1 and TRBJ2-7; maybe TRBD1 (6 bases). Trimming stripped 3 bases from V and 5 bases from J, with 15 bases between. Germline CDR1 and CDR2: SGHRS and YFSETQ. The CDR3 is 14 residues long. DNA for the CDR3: TGCGCCAGCAGCTCGGGACAAGATGCGCACGAGCAGTACTTC. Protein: CASSSGQDAHEQYF.

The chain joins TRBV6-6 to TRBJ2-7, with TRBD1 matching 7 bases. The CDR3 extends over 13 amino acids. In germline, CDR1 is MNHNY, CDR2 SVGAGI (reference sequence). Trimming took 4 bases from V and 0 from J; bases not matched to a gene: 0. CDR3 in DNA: TGTGCCAGCAGTTGGGACAGCTCCTACGAGCAGTACTTC. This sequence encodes CASSWDSSYEQYF.

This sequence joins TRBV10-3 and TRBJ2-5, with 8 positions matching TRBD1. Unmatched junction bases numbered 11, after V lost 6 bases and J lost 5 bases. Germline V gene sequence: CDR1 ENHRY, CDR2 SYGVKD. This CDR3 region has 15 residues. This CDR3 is CAISHNGQGGETQYF. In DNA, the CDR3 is TGTGCCATCAGCCACAACGGACAGGGTGGTGAGACCCAGTACTTC.

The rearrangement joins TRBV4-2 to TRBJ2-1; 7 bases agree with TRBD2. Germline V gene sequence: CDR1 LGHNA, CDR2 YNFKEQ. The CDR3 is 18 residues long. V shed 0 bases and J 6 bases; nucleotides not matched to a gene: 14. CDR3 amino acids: CASSQDDERRERGNEQFF. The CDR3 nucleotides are TGTGCCAGCAGCCAAGACGACGAGCGGCGGGAGAGGGGCAATGAGCAGTTCTTC.

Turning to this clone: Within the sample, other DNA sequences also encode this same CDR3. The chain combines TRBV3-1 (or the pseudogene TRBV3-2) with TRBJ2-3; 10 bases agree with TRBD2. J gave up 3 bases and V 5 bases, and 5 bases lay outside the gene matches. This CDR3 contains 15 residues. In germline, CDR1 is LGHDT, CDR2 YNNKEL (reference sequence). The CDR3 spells CASSSSSGGTDTQYF. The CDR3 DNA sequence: TGTGCCAGCAGCTCCTCTAGCGGGGGAACAGATACGCAGTATTTT.

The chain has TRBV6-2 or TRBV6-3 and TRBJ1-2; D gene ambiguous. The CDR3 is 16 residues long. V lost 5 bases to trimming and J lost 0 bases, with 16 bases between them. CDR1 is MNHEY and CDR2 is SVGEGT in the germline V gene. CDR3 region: CASSRSRTSANYGYTF. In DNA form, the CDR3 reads TGTGCCAGCAGTCGCTCCAGGACTTCAGCTAACTATGGCTACACCTTC.

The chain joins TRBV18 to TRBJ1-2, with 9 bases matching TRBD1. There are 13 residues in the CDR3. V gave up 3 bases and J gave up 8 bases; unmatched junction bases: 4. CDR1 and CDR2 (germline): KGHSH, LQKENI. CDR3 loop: CASSPRTGEGYTF. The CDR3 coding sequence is TGTGCCAGCTCACCGAGGACAGGGGAAGGCTACACCTTC.

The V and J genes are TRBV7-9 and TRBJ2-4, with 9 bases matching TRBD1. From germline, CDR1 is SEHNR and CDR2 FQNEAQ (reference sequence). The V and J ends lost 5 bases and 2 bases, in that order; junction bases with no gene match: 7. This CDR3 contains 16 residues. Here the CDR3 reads CASSTGTGIPKNIQYF. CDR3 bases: TGTGCCAGCAGCACTGGGACAGGGATCCCCAAAAACATTCAGTACTTC.